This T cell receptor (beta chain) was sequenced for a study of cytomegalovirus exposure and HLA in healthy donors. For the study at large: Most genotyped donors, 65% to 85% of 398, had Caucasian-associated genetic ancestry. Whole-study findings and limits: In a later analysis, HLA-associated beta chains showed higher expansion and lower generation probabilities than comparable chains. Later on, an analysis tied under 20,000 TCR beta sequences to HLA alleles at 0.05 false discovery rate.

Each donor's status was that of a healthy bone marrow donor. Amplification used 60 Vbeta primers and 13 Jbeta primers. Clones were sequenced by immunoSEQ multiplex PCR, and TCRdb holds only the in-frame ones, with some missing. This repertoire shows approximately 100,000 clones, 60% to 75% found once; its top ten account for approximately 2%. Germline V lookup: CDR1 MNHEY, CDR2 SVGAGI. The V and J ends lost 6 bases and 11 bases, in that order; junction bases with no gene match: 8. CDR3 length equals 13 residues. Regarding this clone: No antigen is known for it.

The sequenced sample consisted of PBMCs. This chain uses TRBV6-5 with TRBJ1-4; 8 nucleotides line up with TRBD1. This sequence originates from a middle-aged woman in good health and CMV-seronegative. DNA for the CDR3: TGTGCCAGCAGGGAGACAGGGGTGGGGAAACTGTTTTTT. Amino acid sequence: CASRETGVGKLFF.